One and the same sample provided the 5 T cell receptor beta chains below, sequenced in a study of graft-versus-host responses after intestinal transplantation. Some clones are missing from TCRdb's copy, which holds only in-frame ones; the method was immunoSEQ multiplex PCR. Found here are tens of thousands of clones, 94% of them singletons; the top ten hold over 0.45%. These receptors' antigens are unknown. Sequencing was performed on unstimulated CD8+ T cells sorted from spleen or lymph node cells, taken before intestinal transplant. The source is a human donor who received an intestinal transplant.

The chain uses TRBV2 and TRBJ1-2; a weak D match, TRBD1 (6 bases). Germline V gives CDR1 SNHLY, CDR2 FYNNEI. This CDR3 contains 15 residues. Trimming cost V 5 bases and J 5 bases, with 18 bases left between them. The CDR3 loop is CASSRGAGTPYGYTF. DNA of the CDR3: TGTGCCAGCAGTAGAGGGGCCGGGACACCGTATGGCTACACCTTC.

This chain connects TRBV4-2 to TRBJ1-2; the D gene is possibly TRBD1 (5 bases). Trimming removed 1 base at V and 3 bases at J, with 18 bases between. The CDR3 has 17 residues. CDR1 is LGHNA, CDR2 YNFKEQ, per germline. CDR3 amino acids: CASSQVRRYQGDYGYTF. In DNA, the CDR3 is TGTGCCAGCAGCCAAGTTCGGAGGTACCAAGGGGACTATGGCTACACCTTC.

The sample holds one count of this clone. This chain's CDR3 is CASSVDGDVTEAFF. The DNA of the CDR3 is TGTGCCAGCAGCGTAGATGGAGACGTCACTGAAGCTTTCTTT. The J gene is TRBJ1-1, the V gene TRBV9; unclear D gene. The CDR3 is 14 amino acids. V was pared by 0 bases and J by 4 bases, with 10 bases between. The germline CDR1 and CDR2 sequences are SGDLS and YYNGEE.

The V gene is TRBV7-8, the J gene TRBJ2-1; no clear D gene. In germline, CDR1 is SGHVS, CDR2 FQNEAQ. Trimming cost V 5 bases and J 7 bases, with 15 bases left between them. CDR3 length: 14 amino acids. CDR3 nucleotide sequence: TGTGCCAGCAGCGAAGGTCCAGGCTTTAATGAGCAGTTCTTC. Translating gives CASSEGPGFNEQFF.

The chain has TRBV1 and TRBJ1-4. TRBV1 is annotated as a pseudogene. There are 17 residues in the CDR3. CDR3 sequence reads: CTSSPRYIQSVDEKLFF. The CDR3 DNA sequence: TGCACCAGCAGCCCGAGATATATACAGAGCGTGGATGAAAAACTGTTTTTT.